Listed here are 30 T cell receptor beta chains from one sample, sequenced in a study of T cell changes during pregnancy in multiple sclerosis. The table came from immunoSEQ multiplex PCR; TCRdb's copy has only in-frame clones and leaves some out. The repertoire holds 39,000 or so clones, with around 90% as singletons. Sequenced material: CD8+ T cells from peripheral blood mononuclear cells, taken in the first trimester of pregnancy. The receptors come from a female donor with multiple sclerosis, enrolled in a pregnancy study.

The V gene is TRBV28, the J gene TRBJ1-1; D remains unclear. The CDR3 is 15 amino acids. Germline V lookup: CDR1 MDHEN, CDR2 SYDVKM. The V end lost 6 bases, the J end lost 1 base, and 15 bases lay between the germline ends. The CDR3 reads CASSPFLRQNTEAFF. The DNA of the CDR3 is TGTGCCAGCAGCCCATTCCTCAGACAGAACACTGAAGCTTTCTTT.

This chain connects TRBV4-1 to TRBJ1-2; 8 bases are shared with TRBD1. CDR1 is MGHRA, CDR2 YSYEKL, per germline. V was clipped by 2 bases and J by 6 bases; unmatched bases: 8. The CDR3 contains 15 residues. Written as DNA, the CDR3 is TGCGCCAGCAGCCAAACCGACAGGGGATCGAATGGCTACACCTTC. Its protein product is CASSQTDRGSNGYTF.

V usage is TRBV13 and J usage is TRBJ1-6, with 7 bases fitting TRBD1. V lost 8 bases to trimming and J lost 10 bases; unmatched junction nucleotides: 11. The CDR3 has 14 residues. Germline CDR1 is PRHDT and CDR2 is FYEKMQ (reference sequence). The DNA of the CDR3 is TGTGCCAGCCTGAAGACAGGGCACAGGTCACCCCTCCACTTT. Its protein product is CASLKTGHRSPLHF.

CDR3 nucleotide sequence: TGTGCCAGCACCCAGGGATCCTATAATTCACCCCTCCACTTT. The encoded protein is CASTQGSYNSPLHF. This chain joins TRBV9 and TRBJ1-6; a weak D match, TRBD1 (5 bases). The germline V gene encodes CDR1 SGDLS and CDR2 YYNGEE. The CDR3 consists of 14 residues. The V gene lost 6 bases and the J gene lost 1 base, with 8 bases spanning the gap.

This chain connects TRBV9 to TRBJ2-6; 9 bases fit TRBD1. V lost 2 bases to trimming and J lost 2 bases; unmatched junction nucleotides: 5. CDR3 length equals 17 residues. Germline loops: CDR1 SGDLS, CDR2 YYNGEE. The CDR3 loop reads CASSVDRGGAGANVLTF. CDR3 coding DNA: TGTGCCAGCAGCGTGGACAGGGGTGGGGCTGGGGCCAACGTCCTGACTTTC.

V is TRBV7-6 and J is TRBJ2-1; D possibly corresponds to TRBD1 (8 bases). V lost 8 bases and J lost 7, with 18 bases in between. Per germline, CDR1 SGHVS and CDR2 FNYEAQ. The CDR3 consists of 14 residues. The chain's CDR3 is CASGGGTGGNEQFF. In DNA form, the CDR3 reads TGTGCCAGCGGGGGAGGGACAGGTGGTAATGAGCAGTTCTTC.

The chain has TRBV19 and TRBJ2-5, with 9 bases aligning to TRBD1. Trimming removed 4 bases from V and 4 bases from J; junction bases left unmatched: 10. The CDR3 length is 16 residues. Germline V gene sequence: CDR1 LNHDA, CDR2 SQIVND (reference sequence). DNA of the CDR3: TGTGCCAGTAGTACATTGACAGGGGGTGGGGGAGAGACCCAGTACTTC. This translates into CASSTLTGGGGETQYF.

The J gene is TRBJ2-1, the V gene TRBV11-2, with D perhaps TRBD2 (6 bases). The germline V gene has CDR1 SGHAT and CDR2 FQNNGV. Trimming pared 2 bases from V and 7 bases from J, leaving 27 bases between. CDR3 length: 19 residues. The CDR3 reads CASSLPRHTSGLLQNEQFF. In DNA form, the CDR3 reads TGTGCCAGCAGCTTACCCCGACACACCAGCGGGCTCCTACAGAATGAGCAGTTCTTC.

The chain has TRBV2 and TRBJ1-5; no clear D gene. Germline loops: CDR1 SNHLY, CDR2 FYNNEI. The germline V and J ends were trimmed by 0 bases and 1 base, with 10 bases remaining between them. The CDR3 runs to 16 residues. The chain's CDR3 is CASSEALWASNQPQHF. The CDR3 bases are TGTGCCAGCAGTGAAGCGCTTTGGGCCAGCAATCAGCCCCAGCATTTT.

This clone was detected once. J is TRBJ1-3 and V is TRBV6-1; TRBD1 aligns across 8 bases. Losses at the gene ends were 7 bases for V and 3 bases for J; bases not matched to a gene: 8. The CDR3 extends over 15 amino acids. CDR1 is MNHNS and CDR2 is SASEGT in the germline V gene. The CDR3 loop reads CASTTLGQGGNTIYF. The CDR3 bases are TGTGCCAGCACCACATTAGGACAGGGTGGAAACACCATATATTTT.

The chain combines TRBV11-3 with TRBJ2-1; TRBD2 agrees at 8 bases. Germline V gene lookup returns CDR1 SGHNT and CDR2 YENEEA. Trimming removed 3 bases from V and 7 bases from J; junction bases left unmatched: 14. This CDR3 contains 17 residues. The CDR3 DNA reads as TGTGCCAGCAGCTTGACTGGACTAGCAGGCCGGGTAAATGAGCAGTTCTTC. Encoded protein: CASSLTGLAGRVNEQFF.

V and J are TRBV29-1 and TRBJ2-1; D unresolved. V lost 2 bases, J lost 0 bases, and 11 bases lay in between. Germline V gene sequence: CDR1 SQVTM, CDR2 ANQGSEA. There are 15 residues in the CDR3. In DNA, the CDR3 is TGCAGCGTTGAACGTACTTCGAGCTCCTACAATGAGCAGTTCTTC. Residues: CSVERTSSSYNEQFF.

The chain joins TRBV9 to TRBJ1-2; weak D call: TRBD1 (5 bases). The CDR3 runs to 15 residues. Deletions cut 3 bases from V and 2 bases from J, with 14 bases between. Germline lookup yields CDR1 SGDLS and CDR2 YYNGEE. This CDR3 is CASSASDIGNYGYTF. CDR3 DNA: TGTGCCAGCAGCGCCTCGGACATAGGGAACTATGGCTACACCTTC. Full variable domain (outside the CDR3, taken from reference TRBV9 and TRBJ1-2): DSGVTQTPKHLITATGQRVTLRCSPRSGDLSVYWYQQSLDQGLQFLIQYYNGEERAKGNILERFSAQQFPDLHSELNLSSLELGDSALYFCASSASDIGNYGYTFGSGTRLTVV.

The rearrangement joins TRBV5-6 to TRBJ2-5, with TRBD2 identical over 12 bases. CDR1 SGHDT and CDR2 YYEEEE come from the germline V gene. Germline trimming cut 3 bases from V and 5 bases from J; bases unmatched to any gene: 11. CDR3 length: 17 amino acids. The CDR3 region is CASSSLAGGPSWETQYF. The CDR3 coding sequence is TGTGCCAGCAGCTCCCTAGCGGGAGGGCCCTCATGGGAGACCCAGTACTTC.

Here the CDR3 DNA reads TGTGCCACCGCGGGGTTCCGGTTCTACGAGCAGTACTTC. Residues: CATAGFRFYEQYF. The chain employs TRBV2 and TRBJ2-7; D is perhaps TRBD2 (6 bases). Trimming pared 10 bases from V and 3 bases from J, leaving 16 bases between. Per the germline V gene, CDR1 is SNHLY and CDR2 is FYNNEI. CDR3 length: 13 residues.

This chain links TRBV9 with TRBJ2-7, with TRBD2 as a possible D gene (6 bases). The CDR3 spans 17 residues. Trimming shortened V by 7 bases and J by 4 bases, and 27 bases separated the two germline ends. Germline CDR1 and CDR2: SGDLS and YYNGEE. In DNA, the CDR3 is TGTGCCAGCGCGACCCACTGGCGGGATACACCCCATTACGAGCAGTACTTC. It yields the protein CASATHWRDTPHYEQYF.

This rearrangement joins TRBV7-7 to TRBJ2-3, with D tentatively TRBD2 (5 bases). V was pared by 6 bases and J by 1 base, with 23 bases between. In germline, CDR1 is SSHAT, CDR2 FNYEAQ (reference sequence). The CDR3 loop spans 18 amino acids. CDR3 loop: CASSHTPRTPDGTDTQYF. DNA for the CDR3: TGTGCCAGCAGTCATACTCCGCGGACTCCCGATGGCACAGATACGCAGTATTTT.

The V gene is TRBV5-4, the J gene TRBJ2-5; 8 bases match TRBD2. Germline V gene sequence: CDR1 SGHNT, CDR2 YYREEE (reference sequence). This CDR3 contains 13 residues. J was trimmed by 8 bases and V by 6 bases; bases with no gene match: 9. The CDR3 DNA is TGTGCCAGCACTTGGGGACTAGAGAAAACCCAGTACTTC. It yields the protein CASTWGLEKTQYF.

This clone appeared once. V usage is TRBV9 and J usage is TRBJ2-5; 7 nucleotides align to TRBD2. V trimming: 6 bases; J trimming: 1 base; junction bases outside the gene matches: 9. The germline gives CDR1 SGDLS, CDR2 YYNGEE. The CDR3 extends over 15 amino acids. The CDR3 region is CASTLRDYPQETQYF. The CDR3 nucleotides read TGTGCCAGCACCCTACGGGACTATCCCCAAGAGACCCAGTACTTC.

The CDR3 DNA reads as TGTGCCAGCAGCTTAGCCCAAGGGGCGCGCAATGAGCAGTTCTTC. As protein: CASSLAQGARNEQFF. The chain uses TRBV7-9 and TRBJ2-1, with a weak D call TRBD1 (5 bases). The CDR3 extends over 15 amino acids. The V gene's germline CDR1 is SEHNR and CDR2 FQNEAQ (reference sequence). The ends were cut back, 0 bases at V and 6 bases at J, with 12 bases in the middle.

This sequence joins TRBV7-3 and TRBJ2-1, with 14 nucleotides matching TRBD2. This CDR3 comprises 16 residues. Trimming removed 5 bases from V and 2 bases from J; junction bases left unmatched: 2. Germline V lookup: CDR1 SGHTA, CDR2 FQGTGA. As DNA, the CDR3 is TGTGCCAGCAGCCAGGGACTAGCGGGGGCCTACAATGAGCAGTTCTTC. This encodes CASSQGLAGAYNEQFF.

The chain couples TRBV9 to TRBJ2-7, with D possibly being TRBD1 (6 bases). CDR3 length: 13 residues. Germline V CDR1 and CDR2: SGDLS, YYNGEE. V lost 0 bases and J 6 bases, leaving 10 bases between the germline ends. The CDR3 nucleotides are TGTGCCAGCAGCGTAGGACAGGCGGGCGAGCAGTACTTC. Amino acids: CASSVGQAGEQYF.

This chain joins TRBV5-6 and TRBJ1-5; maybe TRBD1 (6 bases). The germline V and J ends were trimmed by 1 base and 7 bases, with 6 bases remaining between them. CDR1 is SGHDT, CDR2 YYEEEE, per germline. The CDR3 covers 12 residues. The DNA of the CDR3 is TGTGCCAGCAGCTTGAGGGGGCAGCCCCAGCATTTT. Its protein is CASSLRGQPQHF. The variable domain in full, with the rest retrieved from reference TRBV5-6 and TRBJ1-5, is DAGVTQSPTHLIKTRGQQVTLRCSPKSGHDTVSWYQQALGQGPQFIFQYYEEEERQRGNFPDRFSGHQFPNYSSELNVNALLLGDSALYLCASSLRGQPQHFGDGTRLSIL.

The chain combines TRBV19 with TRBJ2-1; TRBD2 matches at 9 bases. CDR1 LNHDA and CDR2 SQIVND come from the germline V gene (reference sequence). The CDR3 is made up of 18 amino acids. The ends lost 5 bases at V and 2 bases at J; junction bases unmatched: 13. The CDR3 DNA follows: TGTGCCAGTAGTCACCCAGCGGGGGGCCTGGCTCCCTACAATGAGCAGTTCTTC. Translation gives CASSHPAGGLAPYNEQFF.

CDR3 nucleotides: TGTGCCAGCAGTTTCCTAGCGGGAGAATTAGATACGCAGTATTTT. Translating gives CASSFLAGELDTQYF. J is TRBJ2-3 and V is TRBV6-4, with 10 positions matching TRBD2. The ends lost 5 bases at V and 5 bases at J; junction bases unmatched: 7. The CDR3 has 15 amino acids. From germline, CDR1 is MRHNA and CDR2 SNTAGT.

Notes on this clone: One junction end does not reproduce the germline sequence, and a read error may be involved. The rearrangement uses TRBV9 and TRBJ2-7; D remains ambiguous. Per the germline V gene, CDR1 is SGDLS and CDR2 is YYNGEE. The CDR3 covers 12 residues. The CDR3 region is CASSVDSSEQYF. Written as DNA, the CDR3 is TGTGCCAGCAGCGTAGATTCCTCCGAGCAGTACTTC.

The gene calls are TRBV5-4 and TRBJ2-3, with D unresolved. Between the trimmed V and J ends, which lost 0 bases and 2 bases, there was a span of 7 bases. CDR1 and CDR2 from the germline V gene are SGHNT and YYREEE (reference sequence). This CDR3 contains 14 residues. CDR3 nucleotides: TGTGCCAGCAGCTTGGATGGCTTCACAGATACGCAGTATTTT. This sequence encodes CASSLDGFTDTQYF. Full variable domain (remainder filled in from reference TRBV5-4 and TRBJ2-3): ETGVTQSPTHLIKTRGQQVTLRCSSQSGHNTVSWYQQALGQGPQFIFQYYREEENGRGNFPPRFSGLQFPNYSSELNVNALELDDSALYLCASSLDGFTDTQYFGPGTRLTVL.

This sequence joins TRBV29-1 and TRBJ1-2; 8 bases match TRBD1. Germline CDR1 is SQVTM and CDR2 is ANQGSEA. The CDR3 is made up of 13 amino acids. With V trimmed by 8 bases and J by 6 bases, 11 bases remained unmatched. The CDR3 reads CSPELPGGDGYTF. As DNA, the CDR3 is TGCAGCCCCGAATTACCAGGGGGCGATGGCTACACCTTC.

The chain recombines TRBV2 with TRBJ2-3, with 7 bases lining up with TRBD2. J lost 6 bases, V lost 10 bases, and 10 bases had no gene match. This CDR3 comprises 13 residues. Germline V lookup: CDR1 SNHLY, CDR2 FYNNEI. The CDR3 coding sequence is TGTGCCATCCCGACTAGCCGTCTGGATACGCAGTATTTT. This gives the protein CAIPTSRLDTQYF.

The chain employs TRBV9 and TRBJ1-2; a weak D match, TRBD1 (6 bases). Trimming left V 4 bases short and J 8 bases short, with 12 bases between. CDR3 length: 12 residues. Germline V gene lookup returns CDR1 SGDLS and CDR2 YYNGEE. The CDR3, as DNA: TGTGCCAGCAGCCTTTGGACAGAGGGCTACACCTTC. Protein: CASSLWTEGYTF. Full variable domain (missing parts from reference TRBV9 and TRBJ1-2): DSGVTQTPKHLITATGQRVTLRCSPRSGDLSVYWYQQSLDQGLQFLIQYYNGEERAKGNILERFSAQQFPDLHSELNLSSLELGDSALYFCASSLWTEGYTFGSGTRLTVV.